This section outlines one T cell receptor (beta chain) sequence together with its context. TCR beta CDR3 regions were amplified from RNA transcripts. First-round RT-PCR relied on HTBI primers, and a second-round multiplex PCR came next. MiXCR was run by TCRdb on the multiplex PCR reads, yielding one entry per CDR3 protein. The sample holds 400,000 to 450,000 distinct CDR3 sequences, 21% seen once. CDR1 is MNHNS and CDR2 is SASEGT in the germline V gene. The CDR3 sequence is 15 residues long. V shed 6 bases and J 5 bases; nucleotides not matched to a gene: 7. The entry originates in a study of Graves' ophthalmopathy and Graves' hyperthyroidism. Ophthalmopathy not arising within 18 months of follow-up defined hyperthyroidism as stable. Isolation of PBMCs was performed using over 9.5 ml of fresh peripheral blood.

This chain uses TRBV6-1 with TRBJ1-6, with TRBD1 matching 7 bases. Source material: peripheral blood. The origin of this receptor is a woman aged 18-30 years with stable Graves' hyperthyroidism. The CDR3 region has the DNA TGTGCCAGCAGACACCGGGACAGCAATAATTCACCCCTCCACTTT. This translates into CASRHRDSNNSPLHF.